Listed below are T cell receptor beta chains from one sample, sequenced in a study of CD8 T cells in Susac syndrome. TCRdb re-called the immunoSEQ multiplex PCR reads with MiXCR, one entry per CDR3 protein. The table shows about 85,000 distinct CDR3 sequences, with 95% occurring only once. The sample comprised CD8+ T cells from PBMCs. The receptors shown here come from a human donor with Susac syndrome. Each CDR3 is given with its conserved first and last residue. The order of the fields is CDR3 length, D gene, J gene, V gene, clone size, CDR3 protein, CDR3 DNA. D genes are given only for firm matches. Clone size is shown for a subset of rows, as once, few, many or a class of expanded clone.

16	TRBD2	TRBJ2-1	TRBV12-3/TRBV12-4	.	CASSWTSRRTYNEQFF	TGTGCCAGCAGTTGGACTAGCCGGAGAACCTACAATGAGCAGTTCTTC
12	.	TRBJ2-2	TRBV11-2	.	CASIRNTGELFF	TGTGCCAGCATTAGGAACACCGGGGAGCTGTTTTTT
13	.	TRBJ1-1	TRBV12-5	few	CASSSTLNTEAFF	TGTGCTAGCTCTAGTACTTTGAACACTGAAGCTTTCTTT
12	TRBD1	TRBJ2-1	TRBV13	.	CASSSGGREQFF	TGTGCCAGCAGTTCAGGGGGTCGAGAGCAGTTCTTC
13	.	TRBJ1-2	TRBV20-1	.	CSARDQWETGYTF	TGCAGTGCTAGAGATCAGTGGGAAACTGGCTACACCTTC
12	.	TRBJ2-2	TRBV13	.	CASSTTTGELFF	TGTGCCAGCAGCACAACCACCGGGGAGCTGTTTTTT
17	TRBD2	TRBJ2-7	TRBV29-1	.	CSVEQATGTSGRYEQYF	TGCAGCGTTGAGCAGGCGACCGGGACTAGCGGGAGGTACGAGCAGTACTTC
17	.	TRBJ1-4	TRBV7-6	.	CASSLSIQGTTNEKLFF	TGTGCCAGCAGCTTATCGATCCAGGGGACAACTAATGAAAAACTGTTTTTT
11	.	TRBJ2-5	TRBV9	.	CASSDQETQYF	TGTGCCAGCAGCGATCAAGAGACCCAGTACTTC
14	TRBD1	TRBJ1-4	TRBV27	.	CASSFGRGREKLFF	TGTGCCAGCAGTTTTGGCAGGGGGCGCGAAAAACTGTTTTTT